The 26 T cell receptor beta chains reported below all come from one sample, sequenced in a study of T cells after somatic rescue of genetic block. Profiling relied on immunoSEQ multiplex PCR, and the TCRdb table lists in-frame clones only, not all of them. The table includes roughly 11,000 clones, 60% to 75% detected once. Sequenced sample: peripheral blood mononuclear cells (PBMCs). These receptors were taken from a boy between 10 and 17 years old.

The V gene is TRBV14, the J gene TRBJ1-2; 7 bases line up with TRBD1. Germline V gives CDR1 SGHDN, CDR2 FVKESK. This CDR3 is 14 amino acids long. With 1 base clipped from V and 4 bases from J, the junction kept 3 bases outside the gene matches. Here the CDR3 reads CASSQVGGSYGYTF. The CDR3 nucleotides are TGTGCCAGCAGCCAAGTAGGGGGCAGCTATGGCTACACCTTC.

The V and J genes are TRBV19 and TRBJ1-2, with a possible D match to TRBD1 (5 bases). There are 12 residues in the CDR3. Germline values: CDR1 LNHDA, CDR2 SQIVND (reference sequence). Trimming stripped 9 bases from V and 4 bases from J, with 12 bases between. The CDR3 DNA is TGTGCCAGCCGCGACAGTCTCTATGGCTACACCTTC. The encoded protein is CASRDSLYGYTF.

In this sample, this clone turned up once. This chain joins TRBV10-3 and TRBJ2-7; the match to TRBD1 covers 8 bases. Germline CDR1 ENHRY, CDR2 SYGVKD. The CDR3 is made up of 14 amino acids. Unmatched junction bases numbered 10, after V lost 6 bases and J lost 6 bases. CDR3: CAISDLQGAGEQYF. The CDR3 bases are TGTGCCATCAGCGACCTCCAGGGGGCAGGCGAGCAGTACTTC.

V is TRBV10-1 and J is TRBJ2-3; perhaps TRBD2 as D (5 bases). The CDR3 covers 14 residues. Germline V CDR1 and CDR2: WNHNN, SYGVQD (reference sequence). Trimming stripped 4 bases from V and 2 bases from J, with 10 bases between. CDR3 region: CASSAGDYTDTQYF. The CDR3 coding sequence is TGCGCCAGCAGTGCCGGCGACTACACAGATACGCAGTATTTT.

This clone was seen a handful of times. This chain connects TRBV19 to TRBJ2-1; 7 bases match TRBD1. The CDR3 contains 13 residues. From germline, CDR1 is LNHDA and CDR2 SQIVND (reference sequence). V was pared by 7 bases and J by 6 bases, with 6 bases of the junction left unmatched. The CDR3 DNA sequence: TGTGCCAGTAAAGAGGGGGCGCGCAATGAGCAGTTCTTC. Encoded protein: CASKEGARNEQFF.

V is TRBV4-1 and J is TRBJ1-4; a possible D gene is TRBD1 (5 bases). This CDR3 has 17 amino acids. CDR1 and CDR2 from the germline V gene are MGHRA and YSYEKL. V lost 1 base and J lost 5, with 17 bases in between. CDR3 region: CASSQVPTGGGNEKLFF. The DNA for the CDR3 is TGCGCCAGCAGCCAAGTTCCGACGGGGGGTGGAAATGAAAAACTGTTTTTT.

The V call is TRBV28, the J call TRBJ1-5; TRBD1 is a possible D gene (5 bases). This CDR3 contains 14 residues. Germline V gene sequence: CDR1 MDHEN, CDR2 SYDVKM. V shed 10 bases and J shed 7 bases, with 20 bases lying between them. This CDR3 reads CATRTTTRSQPQHF. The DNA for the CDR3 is TGTGCCACCCGGACAACCACCCGGTCACAGCCCCAGCATTTT. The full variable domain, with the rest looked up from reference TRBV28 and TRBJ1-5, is DVKVTQSSRYLVKRTGEKVFLECVQDMDHENMFWYRQDPGLGLRLIYFSYDVKMKEKGDIPEGYSVSREKKERFSLILESASTNQTSMYLCATRTTTRSQPQHFGDGTRLSIL.

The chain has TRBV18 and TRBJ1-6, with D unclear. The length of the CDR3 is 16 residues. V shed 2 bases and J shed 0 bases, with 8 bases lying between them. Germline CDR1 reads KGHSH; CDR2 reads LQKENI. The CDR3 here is CASSPRVGSYNSPLHF. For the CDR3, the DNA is TGTGCCAGCTCACCAAGGGTAGGCTCCTATAATTCACCCCTCCACTTT.

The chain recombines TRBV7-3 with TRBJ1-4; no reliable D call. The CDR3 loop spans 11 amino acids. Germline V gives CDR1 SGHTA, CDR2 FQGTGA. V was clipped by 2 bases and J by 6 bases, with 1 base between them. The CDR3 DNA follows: TGTGCCAGCAGCTTATATGAAAAACTGTTTTTT. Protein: CASSLYEKLFF.

This CDR3 reads CASSSSRQATNEKLFF. CDR3 nucleotides: TGTGCCAGCAGTTCCTCCAGACAGGCGACTAATGAAAAACTGTTTTTT. The rearrangement joins TRBV6-5 to TRBJ1-4, with a tentative D call TRBD1 (6 bases). Germline V CDR1 and CDR2: MNHEY, SVGAGI. The germline V and J ends were trimmed by 4 bases and 2 bases, with 14 bases remaining between them. The CDR3 totals 16 residues.

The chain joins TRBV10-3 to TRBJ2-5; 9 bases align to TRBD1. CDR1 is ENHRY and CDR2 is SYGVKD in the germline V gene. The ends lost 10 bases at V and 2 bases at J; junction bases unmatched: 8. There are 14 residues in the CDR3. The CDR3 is CATRLQGAQETQYF. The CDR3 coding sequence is TGTGCCACCAGACTACAGGGGGCACAAGAGACCCAGTACTTC.

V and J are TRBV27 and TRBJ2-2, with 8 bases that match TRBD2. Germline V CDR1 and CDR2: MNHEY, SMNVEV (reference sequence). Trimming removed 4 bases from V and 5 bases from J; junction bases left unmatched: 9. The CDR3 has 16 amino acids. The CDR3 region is CASSSSIAGRTGELFF. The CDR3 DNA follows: TGTGCCAGCAGTTCTAGCATAGCGGGGAGGACCGGGGAGCTGTTTTTT.

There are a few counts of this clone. CDR3 nucleotide sequence: TGCGCCAGCAGTTCGGACAGGGGGCGCGCAGATACGCAGTATTTT. Its translation: CASSSDRGRADTQYF. The gene calls are TRBV5-1 and TRBJ2-3, with 11 nucleotides matching TRBD1. Trimming took 5 bases from V and 4 from J; bases not matched to a gene: 6. The CDR3 runs 15 residues. Germline CDR1 SGHRS, CDR2 YFSETQ.

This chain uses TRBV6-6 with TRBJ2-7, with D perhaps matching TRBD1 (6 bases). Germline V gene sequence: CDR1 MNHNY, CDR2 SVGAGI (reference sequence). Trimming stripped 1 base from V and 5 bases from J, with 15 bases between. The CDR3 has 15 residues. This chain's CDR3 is CASSYLSQGRNEQYF. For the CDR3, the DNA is TGTGCCAGCAGTTACTTGTCCCAGGGGCGCAACGAGCAGTACTTC.

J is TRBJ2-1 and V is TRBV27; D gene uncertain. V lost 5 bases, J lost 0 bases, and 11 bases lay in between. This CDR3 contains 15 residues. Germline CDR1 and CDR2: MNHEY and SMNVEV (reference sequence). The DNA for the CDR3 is TGTGCCAGCAGTCCGGGCAGCAGCTCCTACAATGAGCAGTTCTTC. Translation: CASSPGSSSYNEQFF.

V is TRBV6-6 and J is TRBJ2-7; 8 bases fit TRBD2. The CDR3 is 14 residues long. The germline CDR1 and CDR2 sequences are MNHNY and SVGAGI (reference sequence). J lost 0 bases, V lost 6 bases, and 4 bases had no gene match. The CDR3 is CASRKRGNSYEQYF. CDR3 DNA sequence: TGTGCCAGCAGGAAGCGGGGGAACTCCTACGAGCAGTACTTC.

The chain's CDR3 is CASSLTGNRPSPLHF. CDR3 DNA sequence: TGTGCCAGCTCATTGACAGGGAACAGGCCTTCACCCCTCCACTTT. The chain joins TRBV18 to TRBJ1-6, with 7 nucleotides matching TRBD1. After removal of 5 bases from V and 9 bases from J, the junction contained 10 bases not matched to a gene. The CDR3 spans 15 residues. Germline loops: CDR1 KGHSH, CDR2 LQKENI.

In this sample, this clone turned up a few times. The CDR3 loop is CASSGTGGIGELFF. In nucleotides, the CDR3 is TGTGCCAGCTCCGGGACAGGGGGCATCGGGGAGCTGTTTTTT. J is TRBJ2-2 and V is TRBV19, with TRBD1 matching 12 bases. This CDR3 is built from 14 residues. The germline gives CDR1 LNHDA, CDR2 SQIVND (reference sequence). The trim removed 9 bases at V and 7 bases at J, leaving 6 bases unmatched. Complete variable domain (other parts from reference TRBV19 and TRBJ2-2): DGGITQSPKYLFRKEGQNVTLSCEQNLNHDAMYWYRQDPGQGLRLIYYSQIVNDFQKGDIAEGYSVSREKKESFPLTVTSAQKNPTAFYLCASSGTGGIGELFFGEGSRLTVL.

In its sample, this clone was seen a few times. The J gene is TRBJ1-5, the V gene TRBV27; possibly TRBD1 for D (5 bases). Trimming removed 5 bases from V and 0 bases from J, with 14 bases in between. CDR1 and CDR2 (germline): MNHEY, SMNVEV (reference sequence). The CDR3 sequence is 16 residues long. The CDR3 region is CASSPLDTFSNQPQHF. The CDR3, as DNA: TGTGCCAGCAGTCCCCTGGACACCTTTAGCAATCAGCCCCAGCATTTT.

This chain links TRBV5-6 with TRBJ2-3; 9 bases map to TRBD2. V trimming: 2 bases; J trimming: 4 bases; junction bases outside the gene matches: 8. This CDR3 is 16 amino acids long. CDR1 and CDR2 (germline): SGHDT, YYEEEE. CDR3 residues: CASSFGAGGPADTQYF. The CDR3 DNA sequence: TGTGCCAGCAGCTTCGGGGCGGGAGGGCCGGCAGATACGCAGTATTTT.

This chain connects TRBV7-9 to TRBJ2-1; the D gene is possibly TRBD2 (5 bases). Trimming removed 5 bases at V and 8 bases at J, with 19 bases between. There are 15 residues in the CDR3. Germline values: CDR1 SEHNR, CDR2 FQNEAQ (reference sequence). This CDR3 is CASSRTQGLMDEQFF. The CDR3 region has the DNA TGTGCCAGCAGCCGAACACAAGGACTGATGGATGAGCAGTTCTTC.

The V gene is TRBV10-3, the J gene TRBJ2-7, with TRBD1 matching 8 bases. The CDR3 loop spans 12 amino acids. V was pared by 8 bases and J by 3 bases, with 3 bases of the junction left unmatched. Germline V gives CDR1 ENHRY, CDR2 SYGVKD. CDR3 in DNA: TGTGCCATCGGACAGGGTGGCTACGAGCAGTACTTC. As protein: CAIGQGGYEQYF.

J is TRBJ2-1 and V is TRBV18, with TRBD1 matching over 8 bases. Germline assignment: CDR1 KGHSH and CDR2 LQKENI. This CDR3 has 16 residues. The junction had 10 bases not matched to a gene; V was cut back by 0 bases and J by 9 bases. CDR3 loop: CASSPPRGQGVGEQFF. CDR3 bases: TGTGCCAGCTCACCACCGAGAGGACAGGGAGTCGGTGAGCAGTTCTTC. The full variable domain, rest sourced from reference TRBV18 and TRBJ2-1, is NAGVMQNPRHLVRRRGQEARLRCSPMKGHSHVYWYRQLPEEGLKFMVYLQKENIIDESGMPKERFSAEFPKEGPSILRIQQVVRGDSAAYFCASSPPRGQGVGEQFFGPGTRLTVL.

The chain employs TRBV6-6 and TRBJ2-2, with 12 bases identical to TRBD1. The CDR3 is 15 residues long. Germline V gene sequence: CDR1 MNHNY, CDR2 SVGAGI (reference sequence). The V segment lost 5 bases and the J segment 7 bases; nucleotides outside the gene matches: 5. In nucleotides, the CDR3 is TGTGCCAGCAGTCTGGGACAGGGGGCGGTCGGGGAGCTGTTTTTT. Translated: CASSLGQGAVGELFF.

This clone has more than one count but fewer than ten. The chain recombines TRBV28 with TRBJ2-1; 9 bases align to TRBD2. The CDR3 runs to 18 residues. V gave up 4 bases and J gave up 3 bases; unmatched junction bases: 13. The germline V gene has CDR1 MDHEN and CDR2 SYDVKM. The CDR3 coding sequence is TGTGCCAGCAGTTCCCTCTTGACTAGCGGTGATCTCTACAATGAGCAGTTCTTC. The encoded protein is CASSSLLTSGDLYNEQFF.

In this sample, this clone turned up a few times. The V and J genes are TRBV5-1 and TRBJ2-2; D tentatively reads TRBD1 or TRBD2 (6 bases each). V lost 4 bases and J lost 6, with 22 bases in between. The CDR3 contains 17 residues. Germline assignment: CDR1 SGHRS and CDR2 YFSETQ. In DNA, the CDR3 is TGCGCCAGCAGCCCGGTTCTATACGGGGGCGGGCCCGGGGAGCTGTTTTTT. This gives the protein CASSPVLYGGGPGELFF.